This TCR beta chain was captured in a study of OX40 agonist ivuxolimab in advanced cancers. The study, taken as a whole, reports: At 0.1 to 3.0 mg/kg and by week 6, clonal expansion occurred in CD4+ and CD8+ blood T cells. Among the lowest peripheral clonal expansion occurred in 0.1-3.0 mg/kg partial responders. Antigen specificity was not determined for the expanded peripheral T cells.

Profiling relied on immunoSEQ multiplex PCR, and the TCRdb table lists in-frame clones only, not all of them. The repertoire holds 84,000 or so clones, 94% seen once, with approximately 10% in the top ten. To note about this clone: The antigen remains undetermined.

This CDR3 spans 13 amino acids. V shed 4 bases and J shed 2 bases, with 9 bases lying between them. Germline V gene lookup returns CDR1 WSHSY and CDR2 SAAADI. Excluded were patients having autoimmune disease history or systemic immunosuppression. The sequence was obtained from an adult with an advanced solid tumor such as melanoma, head and neck, liver or kidney cancer. The gene calls are TRBV10-2 and TRBJ2-7; perhaps D is TRBD1 or TRBD2 (5 bases each). This material consisted of CD4+ or CD8+ T cells sorted from blood, taken in a trial of the OX40 agonist ivuxolimab. For the CDR3, the DNA is TGCGCCAGCAGTGCTGGGGGAGCCTACGAGCAGTACTTC. As protein: CASSAGGAYEQYF.